This T cell receptor (beta chain) was sequenced in a study of blood T cells in healthy people across ages (dated by TCRdb to 2015 to 2017). Background on the whole study: In model experiments, template switching captured roughly one uniquely barcoded TCR beta cDNA molecule for every two T cells. Using deep sequencing normalized with unique cDNA molecular identifiers, the study measured how TCR beta repertoire diversity changes with age. The donors were split into four age groups: young (average about 15 years), middle-aged (39), aged (roughly 65) and long-lived (roughly 77). To avoid experimental bias, donors of different ages were randomly spread across the sequencing lanes. Using the same blood draw, the study looked at two additional independent replicas of 1 million unique cDNA reads for two donors, one aged 18 to 30 and the other aged 80 or older. Results and caveats for the whole study, not just this receptor: Estimates of total diversity from one million sequenced T cells were regarded as lower bounds and underestimates. Compared with the aged group, the long-lived group had more naive CD4+ T cells, fewer expanded clones and increased TCR diversity, a pattern suggesting age selection. Conclusive comparison of naive and antigen-experienced compartments was prevented by the profiling of bulk unsorted PBMCs. The CMV infection status of donors was not known, potentially confounding age-related changes in expanded clonotypes. The percentage of naive T cells measured by flow cytometry correlated strongly with observed TCR beta diversity. As age increased, observed TCR beta diversity per million T cells dropped in a roughly linear way, and a significant reduction was already evident by age 40.

From cysteine to phenylalanine, the CDR3 is 14 amino acids long. Just CDR3 DNA is preserved here, 42 bases in frame from base 1. CDR1 and CDR2 are drawn from the germline V gene (reference sequence): DFQATT, SNEGSKA. The junction carries 11 bases between V and J, which are trimmed by 4 bases and 0 bases respectively. The donors were 40 or so Caucasian individuals from Russia, aged roughly 6 to 100 years, who were systemically healthy. Each donor gave about 10 milliliters of peripheral blood, drawn into EDTA-treated Vacutainer tubes. PBMCs were isolated by Ficoll-Paque density-gradient centrifugation, with at least 7 million obtained per sample. Trizol reagent was used to extract total RNA from PBMCs, with at least 6 micrograms per sample. The percentages of naive CD45RAhigh/CD27high T cells were determined by flow cytometry on a PBMC aliquot from every donor. Receptors were amplified or captured by 5' RACE. For sequencing, an Illumina HiSeq 2500 was employed. A second PCR of about 7 to 12 cycles was run with a J-beta primer mix and a sample-barcoded 5' primer. A template-switch 5' adaptor carrying 12 random nucleotides introduced a unique molecular identifier onto each TCR beta cDNA molecule. Each sample yielded at least 3 million CDR3-containing paired-end reads. First-strand cDNA was synthesized from all RNA with the Mint cDNA synthesis kit, primed by a TRBC-specific oligonucleotide. Following uracil-DNA glycosylase treatment, a first 18-cycle PCR with universal primers M1SS and BC2_uni_R was performed on all cDNA. Concerning the study's data processing: For normalization, 1 million high-quality reads, each with a distinct molecular identifier, were randomly selected from each sample. Reads sharing molecular identifiers were discarded rather than binned into consensus sequences. MiTCR, with a Q25 quality threshold and the strictest error-elimination algorithm, was used for CDR3 identification, clonotype clustering and error correction. A nonparametric unseen species model using Euler transformation provided a lower-bound estimate of total TCR beta diversity. TCRdb trimmed the raw reads at Q25, called clones with MiXCR and kept productive beta chains. For every CDR3 protein sequence, its rows merge into one entry that carries the most common genes and DNA. The V and J calls, along with clone size, are taken from TCRdb and not from the paper's own processing. For this sample the table gives around 650,000 distinct CDR3 sequences, of which around 41% were detected only once. 25% to 30% of the sample is in the top ten clones.

This clonotype came up a few times. The clone's antigen remains unknown. There are no base qualities to consult, and no much larger clone falls within one base. The rearranged chain carries TRBV20-1 and TRBJ2-3, with the D gene possibly TRBD1 or TRBD2, each one fitting 5 bases. The clonotype was recovered from a man at least 80 years old in good health. The material sequenced was blood. The nucleotides are TGCAGTGCTACCCTAGGGGAGAGCACAGATACGCAGTATTTT. This yields the protein CSATLGESTDTQYF.